These 9 T cell receptor beta chains were sequenced from one sample in a study of cytomegalovirus exposure and HLA in healthy donors. Amplification used 60 Vbeta primers and 13 Jbeta primers. The data were produced by immunoSEQ multiplex PCR, yet TCRdb's version contains in-frame clones alone and is incomplete. This sample's clone table lists some 130,000 clones. The sequencing input was PBMCs. Source of these receptors: a woman in her 40s in good health and CMV-seropositive.

This chain links TRBV2 with TRBJ2-2; 7 bases align to TRBD1. CDR3 size: 13 residues. The V gene's germline CDR1 is SNHLY and CDR2 FYNNEI. With 8 bases clipped from V and 5 bases from J, the junction kept 5 bases outside the gene matches. The CDR3 spells CASRPRGTGELFF. As DNA, the CDR3 is TGTGCCAGCCGGCCCAGGGGGACCGGGGAGCTGTTTTTT.

The V gene is TRBV6-1, the J gene TRBJ1-1; 9 bases are shared with TRBD1. Germline CDR1 MNHNS, CDR2 SASEGT. This CDR3 is built from 13 residues. Germline trimming cut 6 bases from V and 4 bases from J; bases unmatched to any gene: 3. CDR3 sequence reads: CASSVGQGTEAFF. The DNA for the CDR3 is TGTGCCAGCAGCGTGGGACAGGGCACTGAAGCTTTCTTT.

The chain combines TRBV5-4 with TRBJ1-1; no clear D gene. This CDR3 spans 13 amino acids. CDR1 is SGHNT and CDR2 is YYREEE in the germline V gene (reference sequence). Deletions cut 4 bases from V and 6 bases from J, with 13 bases between. The CDR3 here is CASSEEDVAEAFF. The CDR3 coding sequence is TGTGCCAGCAGCGAGGAGGATGTGGCTGAAGCTTTCTTT.

The chain combines TRBV10-2 with TRBJ1-1; 11 positions match TRBD1. Germline CDR1 WSHSY, CDR2 SAAADI. J lost 5 bases, V lost 7 bases, and 6 bases had no gene match. The CDR3 sequence is 14 residues long. The chain's CDR3 is CASNSGQGVTEAFF. The CDR3 bases are TGCGCCAGCAATTCGGGACAGGGGGTAACTGAAGCTTTCTTT.

The J gene is TRBJ2-7, the V gene TRBV9; 8 bases are a match to TRBD1. V lost 0 bases to trimming and J lost 2 bases; unmatched junction nucleotides: 4. The V gene's germline CDR1 is SGDLS and CDR2 YYNGEE. The CDR3 covers 15 residues. CDR3: CASSVGTGITYEQYF. CDR3 nucleotides: TGTGCCAGCAGCGTAGGGACAGGGATTACCTACGAGCAGTACTTC.

The rearrangement uses TRBV6-1 and TRBJ1-3, with 7 bases identical to TRBD1. Unmatched junction bases numbered 5, after V lost 6 bases and J lost 0 bases. The germline V gene encodes CDR1 MNHNS and CDR2 SASEGT. This CDR3 spans 15 amino acids. CDR3 bases: TGTGCCAGCAGGCAGACAGGGCTCTCTGGAAACACCATATATTTT. It is translated as CASRQTGLSGNTIYF.

The chain uses TRBV30 and TRBJ1-1; no clear D. The V and J ends lost 2 bases and 8 bases respectively, with 12 bases between them. Looked up from germline, CDR1 is GTSNPN and CDR2 is SVGIG (reference sequence). The CDR3 consists of 12 residues. The CDR3 coding sequence is TGTGCCTGGAGTTCGTGGCAGACAGAAGCTTTCTTT. It codes for CAWSSWQTEAFF.

The V gene is TRBV11-2, the J gene TRBJ2-5; the match to TRBD1 covers 8 bases. Trimming took 4 bases from V and 3 from J; bases not matched to a gene: 4. Looked up from germline, CDR1 is SGHAT and CDR2 is FQNNGV. There are 14 residues in the CDR3. The CDR3 DNA reads TGTGCCAGCAGCTGGGGACAGGATAAAGAGACCCAGTACTTC. Residues: CASSWGQDKETQYF. The complete variable domain, with remaining parts taken from reference TRBV11-2 and TRBJ2-5, reads EAGVAQSPRYKIIEKRQSVAFWCNPISGHATLYWYQQILGQGPKLLIQFQNNGVVDDSQLPKDRFSAERLKGVDSTLKIQPAKLEDSAVYLCASSWGQDKETQYFGPGTRLLVL.

This chain connects TRBV27 to TRBJ2-1, with 13 bases lining up with TRBD2. CDR1 and CDR2 from the germline V gene are MNHEY and SMNVEV (reference sequence). Losses at the gene ends were 1 base for V and 2 bases for J; bases not matched to a gene: 2. CDR3 length: 17 residues. CDR3 in DNA: TGTGCCAGCAGTTTATGGGGACTAGCGGGACCCTACAATGAGCAGTTCTTC. Protein: CASSLWGLAGPYNEQFF.